Reported below is one TCR beta chain. The target antigen is unknown. The data stem from a study of Ad26.COV2.S vaccination and SARS-CoV-2 variants. About the research overall: Within the COV1001 Ad26.COV2.S trial arm, the donor was enrolled.

Method: immunoSEQ multiplex PCR; TCRdb's copy keeps in-frame clones and lacks some. The repertoire holds approximately 350,000 clones, with around 86% as singletons. This sample's treatment: 19 received Ad26.COV2.S at low or high dose, single or two shots; about 5 received placebo; per-sample allocation not given. At day 63 after the first vaccine or placebo injection, samples were drawn. Built on an Ad26 vector, the vaccine expressed Wuhan-strain SARS-CoV-2 spike. The CDR3 contains 16 residues. V was cut by 0 bases and J by 3 bases, with 15 bases left in between. Looked up from germline, CDR1 is GTSNPN and CDR2 is SVGIG (reference sequence). Points from the study as a whole: Placebo recipients had lower spike-specific TCR breadth than vaccine recipients.

This material consisted of peripheral blood, taken in a trial of Ad26.COV2.S vaccine versus placebo. The chain joins TRBV30 to TRBJ1-5, with D unclear. The TCR comes from a person aged 18-65 years who received the Ad26.COV2.S COVID-19 vaccine or a placebo. The CDR3 coding sequence is TGTGCCTGGAGTGTACGAACAACCACGGACAATCAGCCCCAGCATTTT. Its protein product is CAWSVRTTTDNQPQHF. Full variable domain (rest looked up from reference TRBV30 and TRBJ1-5): SQTIHQWPATLVQPVGSPLSLECTVEGTSNPNLYWYRQAAGRGLQLLFYSVGIGQISSEVPQNLSASRPQDRQFILSSKKLLLSDSGFYLCAWSVRTTTDNQPQHFGDGTRLSIL.